The subject of this entry is one TCR beta chain. This table comes from immunoSEQ multiplex PCR, and its TCRdb copy is limited to in-frame clones, with some not included. The data show more than 300,000 clones, with around 90% seen just once and less than 20% held by the top ten. These data belong to a study of blood T cell repertoires in COVID-19. The CDR3 length is 18 residues. Germline CDR1 MGHRA, CDR2 YSYEKL. The V gene end was trimmed by 5 bases and the J gene end by 8 bases; junction bases not matched to a gene: 15. Individuals drawn from 24 US areas were roughly 18 to 100 years old. The specimen was PBMCs or T cells enriched from blood (not recorded which). The chain couples TRBV4-1 to TRBJ2-1; TRBD2 matches at 13 bases. The clonotype comes from a woman aged 25-40 years who had recovered from COVID-19. The CDR3 coding sequence is TGCGCCAGCAGCTTCCCCCGACTAGCGGGGGGTTCTCGGTATGAGCAGTTCTTC. As protein: CASSFPRLAGGSRYEQFF.